The 25 T cell receptor beta chains listed next were all sequenced from one sample in a study of cytomegalovirus exposure and HLA in healthy donors. The PCR had 60 Vbeta and 13 Jbeta primers. Only in-frame clones appear in the TCRdb table, and some are missing; sequencing was by immunoSEQ multiplex PCR. The profile shows over 150,000 clones, 75% of them singletons. The specimen sequenced was PBMCs. Receptors were obtained from a man between 18 and 35 years old in good health and CMV-seronegative.

The rearrangement uses TRBV6-1 and TRBJ2-2, with D maybe TRBD1 (5 bases). CDR1 is MNHNS and CDR2 is SASEGT in the germline V gene. V lost 0 bases and J 5 bases, leaving 13 bases between the germline ends. This CDR3 comprises 16 residues. The CDR3 coding sequence is TGTGCCAGCAGTGAAGCTAGGGGCCCTTCTACCGGGGAGCTGTTTTTT. Its protein is CASSEARGPSTGELFF.

The chain employs TRBV4-1 and TRBJ2-7; D possibly corresponds to TRBD2 (6 bases). V shed 1 base and J shed 4 bases, with 17 bases lying between them. The CDR3 runs 16 residues. Germline V gene data show CDR1 as MGHRA and CDR2 as YSYEKL. The chain's CDR3 is CASSQGRGSSGYEQYF. In nucleotides, the CDR3 is TGCGCCAGCAGCCAAGGACGGGGGTCTAGTGGGTACGAGCAGTACTTC.

This chain links TRBV7-9 with TRBJ2-1; tentatively, D is TRBD2 (5 bases). CDR3 length: 15 amino acids. Looked up from germline, CDR1 is SEHNR and CDR2 is FQNEAQ (reference sequence). V was clipped by 7 bases and J by 4 bases, with 17 bases between them. This CDR3 reads CASTQAADLYNEQFF. In nucleotides, the CDR3 is TGTGCCAGCACCCAGGCAGCGGATCTTTACAATGAGCAGTTCTTC.

Only a few counts were recorded for this clone. CDR3: CASSPNQETQYF. CDR3 sequence (DNA): TGTGCCAGCTCACCTAACCAAGAGACCCAGTACTTC. J is TRBJ2-5 and V is TRBV18, with D unclear. The length of the CDR3 is 12 residues. Between the trimmed V and J ends, which lost 3 bases and 0 bases, there was a span of 2 bases. The germline V gene encodes CDR1 KGHSH and CDR2 LQKENI.

The chain employs TRBV13 and TRBJ1-3; 8 bases agree with TRBD1. CDR1 and CDR2 from the germline V gene are PRHDT and FYEKMQ (reference sequence). The CDR3 runs 17 residues. The V segment lost 5 bases and the J segment 0 bases; nucleotides outside the gene matches: 9. CDR3 coding DNA: TGTGCCAGCAGCCTCCTCGGGACAGGCCCCTCTGGAAACACCATATATTTT. It is translated as CASSLLGTGPSGNTIYF.

V is TRBV27 and J is TRBJ1-5; the match to TRBD1 covers 11 bases. The CDR3 covers 18 residues. Germline V gene lookup returns CDR1 MNHEY and CDR2 SMNVEV (reference sequence). Trimming took 4 bases from V and 1 from J; bases not matched to a gene: 9. The CDR3 DNA reads as TGTGCCAGCAGTTCCTTCGGGACAGGGGGACGGAGCAATCAGCCCCAGCATTTT. This sequence encodes CASSSFGTGGRSNQPQHF.

This chain joins TRBV7-9 and TRBJ2-1; no definite D call. The CDR3 covers 12 residues. Trimming removed 3 bases at V and 6 bases at J, with 6 bases between. Germline lookup yields CDR1 SEHNR and CDR2 FQNEAQ (reference sequence). CDR3 DNA: TGTGCCAGCAGCTTCCCACTCAATGAGCAGTTCTTC. Translating gives CASSFPLNEQFF.

This rearrangement joins TRBV5-6 to TRBJ1-1; no definite D call. Germline V gene lookup returns CDR1 SGHDT and CDR2 YYEEEE. V was pared by 0 bases and J by 4 bases, with 13 bases between. CDR3 length: 15 amino acids. The CDR3 coding sequence is TGTGCCAGCAGCTTGGTGGAGGGTAGCGGCACTGAAGCTTTCTTT. It yields the protein CASSLVEGSGTEAFF.

The chain couples TRBV27 to TRBJ2-7; possible D gene TRBD1, 6 bases. V lost 2 bases and J 5 bases, leaving 13 bases between the germline ends. This CDR3 is 14 amino acids long. Per germline, CDR1 MNHEY and CDR2 SMNVEV (reference sequence). CDR3 protein: CASSLVGALDEQYF. As DNA, the CDR3 is TGTGCCAGCAGTTTAGTGGGGGCTTTGGACGAGCAGTACTTC.

This rearrangement joins TRBV6-6 to TRBJ2-7; the match to TRBD1 covers 7 bases. Germline assignment: CDR1 MNHNY and CDR2 SVGAGI (reference sequence). The CDR3 is 14 amino acids. V gave up 7 bases and J gave up 5 bases; unmatched junction bases: 11. This CDR3 is CASNPGQAVDEQYF. The CDR3, as DNA: TGTGCCAGCAACCCCGGACAGGCCGTCGACGAGCAGTACTTC.

This clone has just a few counts. The J gene is TRBJ2-2, the V gene TRBV19, with TRBD1 identical over 9 bases. The germline V gene has CDR1 LNHDA and CDR2 SQIVND (reference sequence). The V and J ends lost 7 bases and 2 bases, in that order; junction bases with no gene match: 8. This CDR3 region has 16 residues. The CDR3 here is CASIDRGWPNTGELFF. The CDR3 DNA follows: TGTGCCAGTATCGACAGGGGGTGGCCTAACACCGGGGAGCTGTTTTTT.

This clone is a singleton in its sample. The J gene is TRBJ2-1, the V gene TRBV6-5; D might be TRBD2 (5 bases). With 4 bases removed from V and 5 bases from J, the gap between germline ends came to 9 bases. Germline assignment: CDR1 MNHEY and CDR2 SVGAGI. The CDR3 consists of 13 residues. The CDR3 bases are TGTGCCAGCAGTTGGACGGGAAACAATGAGCAGTTCTTC. Its translation: CASSWTGNNEQFF.

The gene calls are TRBV5-1 and TRBJ2-7, with a tentative D call TRBD1 (6 bases). Germline V CDR1 and CDR2: SGHRS, YFSETQ. The CDR3 contains 12 residues. Trimming cost V 4 bases and J 4 bases, with 9 bases left between them. CDR3 bases: TGCGCCAGCAGCCTGACAGGATACGAGCAGTACTTC. Protein: CASSLTGYEQYF.

About this clone: In the same sample, other DNA sequences code for this CDR3. The chain is built from TRBV7-2 and TRBJ1-5; TRBD1 matches 8 bases. This CDR3 region has 15 residues. Losses at the gene ends were 1 base for V and 7 bases for J; bases not matched to a gene: 6. Germline V lookup: CDR1 SGHTA, CDR2 FQGNSA. As DNA, the CDR3 is TGTGCCAGCAGCTTAGGGCAGGGGGCAGGACAGCCCCAGCATTTT. This gives the protein CASSLGQGAGQPQHF.

This chain links TRBV5-1 with TRBJ2-2; D might be TRBD2 (6 bases). Trimming took off 4 bases at V and 3 bases at J, with 19 bases between the two ends. The germline V gene encodes CDR1 SGHRS and CDR2 YFSETQ. The CDR3 covers 17 residues. CDR3 coding DNA: TGCGCCAGCAGCCCCCTGAGCGGGTGGGTCGACACCGGGGAGCTGTTTTTT. The encoded protein is CASSPLSGWVDTGELFF.

The V call is TRBV2, the J call TRBJ1-2, with 8 bases lining up with TRBD1. The length of the CDR3 is 15 residues. CDR1 and CDR2 (germline): SNHLY, FYNNEI. Germline trimming cut 1 base from V and 6 bases from J; bases unmatched to any gene: 7. Here the CDR3 reads CASSEVGRGPNGYTF. The DNA of the CDR3 is TGTGCCAGCAGTGAAGTGGGCAGGGGGCCGAATGGCTACACCTTC.

The rearrangement uses TRBV4-1 and TRBJ1-1; 8 nucleotides line up with TRBD1. The V and J ends lost 3 bases and 2 bases, in that order; junction bases with no gene match: 8. The CDR3 runs to 16 residues. Germline V lookup: CDR1 MGHRA, CDR2 YSYEKL. CDR3 protein: CASSHGRGRVNTEAFF. CDR3 sequence (DNA): TGCGCCAGCAGCCACGGCAGGGGGCGAGTCAACACTGAAGCTTTCTTT.

The chain's CDR3 is CASRSARGELFF. CDR3 nucleotide sequence: TGTGCCAGCAGATCTGCCAGGGGGGAGCTGTTTTTT. This chain links TRBV28 with TRBJ2-2; D ambiguous. V lost 6 bases and J lost 8, with 10 bases in between. From germline, CDR1 is MDHEN and CDR2 SYDVKM. The CDR3 consists of 12 residues.

This clone was picked up a small number of times. The V call is TRBV4-1, the J call TRBJ1-3; D gene unclear. V lost 6 bases, J lost 4 bases, and 7 bases lay in between. The germline V gene has CDR1 MGHRA and CDR2 YSYEKL. The CDR3 spans 12 residues. CDR3 in amino acids: CASSWQGNTIYF. The CDR3 nucleotides are TGCGCCAGCAGTTGGCAGGGAAACACCATATATTTT.

This clone was counted only a few times. This sequence joins TRBV7-9 and TRBJ2-5; possible D gene TRBD2, 5 bases. Trimming took off 7 bases at V and 3 bases at J, with 12 bases between the two ends. Germline values: CDR1 SEHNR, CDR2 FQNEAQ (reference sequence). This CDR3 spans 13 amino acids. The CDR3 spells CASTSGIKETQYF. In DNA form, the CDR3 reads TGTGCCAGCACCTCCGGGATTAAAGAGACCCAGTACTTC.

The DNA for the CDR3 is TGTGCCAGCAGCGTTGTAGCGGGCTTCACAGATACGCAGTATTTT. Protein sequence: CASSVVAGFTDTQYF. The V call is TRBV9, the J call TRBJ2-3; 7 bases map to TRBD2. The germline CDR1 and CDR2 sequences are SGDLS and YYNGEE. The length of the CDR3 is 15 residues. V shed 2 bases, J shed 2 bases, and the junction held 5 bases outside the gene matches.

The J gene is TRBJ2-7, the V gene TRBV6-5; 9 nucleotides line up with TRBD2. CDR1 is MNHEY, CDR2 SVGAGI, per germline. J lost 3 bases, V lost 5 bases, and 8 bases had no gene match. CDR3 length: 15 amino acids. The CDR3 nucleotides are TGTGCCAGCAGTACCAGCGGGGGGCCCTTCTACGAGCAGTACTTC. Amino acid sequence: CASSTSGGPFYEQYF.

The chain joins TRBV7-8 to TRBJ1-4; tentatively, D is TRBD1 (6 bases). Germline V lookup: CDR1 SGHVS, CDR2 FQNEAQ. This CDR3 is 15 amino acids long. Trimming took off 6 bases at V and 3 bases at J, with 14 bases between the two ends. Written as DNA, the CDR3 is TGTGCCAGCAGTCCTAACAGGGTCGCTAATGAAAAACTGTTTTTT. The encoded protein is CASSPNRVANEKLFF.

This chain links TRBV10-2 with TRBJ2-2, with TRBD2 matching 8 bases. Germline-derived CDR1 and CDR2 are WSHSY and SAAADI. The V and J ends lost 3 bases and 2 bases, in that order; junction bases with no gene match: 11. This CDR3 has 18 amino acids. DNA for the CDR3: TGCGCCAGCAGTGAAGGGACGGGAGGGCTAGGAAACACCGGGGAGCTGTTTTTT. Amino acid sequence: CASSEGTGGLGNTGELFF.

V is TRBV7-9 and J is TRBJ1-4; 9 bases match TRBD1. Germline values: CDR1 SEHNR, CDR2 FQNEAQ (reference sequence). Trimming at V came to 4 bases and at J to 6 bases, leaving 3 bases not matched to a gene. The CDR3 length is 14 residues. CDR3 sequence reads: CASSWGDRDEKLFF. CDR3 sequence (DNA): TGTGCCAGCAGCTGGGGGGACAGGGATGAAAAACTGTTTTTT.